One and the same sample provided the 25 T cell receptor beta chains below, sequenced in a study of tumor and adjacent non-tumor tissue in lung cancer. The template was RNA from unsorted bulk tissue. This non-tumor lung sample came from over 3 cm beyond the tumor edge. Three rounds of nested PCR, following a modified ARM-PCR protocol, produced the TCRbeta library. TCRdb used MiXCR to reprocess the multiplex PCR reads, holding one entry per CDR3 protein. The data show some 70,000 distinct CDR3 sequences, about two thirds seen once. Sequencing input: distant non-tumor lung tissue. These receptor sequences come from a woman in her 50s with non-small cell lung cancer.

The CDR3 is CASSLVIAESYNEQFF. CDR3 nucleotides: TGCGCCAGCAGCTTGGTCATCGCAGAGTCATACAATGAGCAGTTCTTC. V and J are TRBV5-1 and TRBJ2-1; D remains unclear. V lost 0 bases and J 4 bases, leaving 14 bases between the germline ends. The germline gives CDR1 SGHRS, CDR2 YFSETQ. The CDR3 loop spans 16 amino acids.

In this sample, this clonotype turned up many times. CDR3 protein: CASSSGGGANSPLHF. CDR3 nucleotide sequence: TGTGCCAGCAGCTCGGGAGGGGGCGCAAATTCACCCCTCCACTTT. V and J are TRBV12-3 or TRBV12-4 and TRBJ1-6; 7 nucleotides line up with TRBD1. CDR3 length: 15 amino acids. V was pared by 6 bases and J by 7 bases, with 9 bases of the junction left unmatched.

On this clonotype: A clone one base away is much larger, so this may be a read error. Here the CDR3 reads CSAPHRMGNNSPLHF. CDR3 nucleotide sequence: TGCAGTGCCCCTCACCGGATGGGGAATAATTCACCCCTCCACTTT. V is TRBV20-1 and J is TRBJ1-6; D is undetermined. CDR3 size: 15 residues. Trimming cost V 6 bases and J 5 bases, with 17 bases left between them. Per the germline V gene, CDR1 is DFQATT and CDR2 is SNEGSKA (reference sequence).

As regards this clonotype: No conserved phenylalanine or tryptophan is present at the end of the CDR3, so a read error is the likely explanation. The chain employs TRBV11-2 and TRBJ2-6; no definite D call. CDR1 is SGHAT, CDR2 FQNNGV, per germline. The CDR3 length is 15 residues. The CDR3 DNA sequence: TGTGCCAGCAGCTTGTTAAGGTCTGGGGTCAACGTCCTGACTATC. It codes for CASSLLRSGVNVLTI.

This clonotype was observed many times. The CDR3 here is CASSPWRPGENEQFF. The DNA of the CDR3 is TGCGCCAGCAGCCCCTGGAGGCCCGGCGAGAATGAGCAGTTCTTC. The chain carries TRBV5-1 and TRBJ2-1, with D perhaps matching TRBD2 (5 bases). This CDR3 is built from 15 residues. Per the germline V gene, CDR1 is SGHRS and CDR2 is YFSETQ. Between the trimmed V and J ends, which lost 4 bases and 7 bases, there was a span of 18 bases.

Turning to this clonotype: It may be a read error: a sequence one base away is much more abundant. The genes are TRBV28 and TRBJ2-1; 14 bases map to TRBD2. CDR1 and CDR2 from the germline V gene are MDHEN and SYDVKM. The CDR3 runs 15 residues. CDR3 amino acids: CASSGTSGSTNEQLF. CDR3 nucleotides: TGTGCCAGCAGCGGGACTAGCGGGAGCACCAATGAGCAGCTCTTC. Combining the CDR3 with reference TRBV28 and TRBJ2-1 gives the whole variable domain DVKVTQSSRYLVKRTGEKVFLECVQDMDHENMFWYRQDPGLGLRLIYFSYDVKMKEKGDIPEGYSVSREKKERFSLILESASTNQTSMYLCASSGTSGSTNEQLFGPGTRLTVL.

This clonotype occurred a few times. Just one base apart from a much larger clone, this may be a read error. The rearrangement joins TRBV12-3 or TRBV12-4 to TRBJ1-5; 7 nucleotides align to TRBD1. The length of the CDR3 is 12 residues. CDR3 sequence: CTSSQGGQPQHF. As DNA, the CDR3 is TGTACCAGCAGCCAGGGGGGTCAGCCCCAGCATTTT.

Worth noting for this clonotype: Mismatch with germline at one junction end may stem from a read error. This chain connects TRBV6-1 to TRBJ1-5, with TRBD1 identical over 8 bases. Germline V CDR1 and CDR2: MNHNS, SASEGT. The CDR3 consists of 15 residues. The CDR3 sequence: CASSRQGCINQSQHF. Here the CDR3 DNA reads TGTGCCAGCAGCCGACAGGGGTGTATCAATCAGTCCCAGCATTTT.

Concerning this clonotype itself: Possible read error: a much larger clone is one base away. The CDR3 loop is CSTRASAGGLETQYF. The CDR3 DNA reads as TGCAGTACTAGGGCATCCGCAGGGGGCTTAGAGACCCAGTACTTC. The chain employs TRBV20-1 and TRBJ2-5; TRBD1 agrees at 8 bases. CDR3 size: 15 residues. Germline V gives CDR1 DFQATT, CDR2 SNEGSKA (reference sequence).

Points on this clonotype: One end of the junction is discordant with germline, which a read error may explain. The chain joins TRBV5-1 to TRBJ2-1; 7 nucleotides line up with TRBD1. The CDR3 extends over 13 amino acids. Germline assignment: CDR1 SGHRS and CDR2 YFSETQ. CDR3 bases: TGCGCCAGCAGGACAGGGACGAACAATGGGCAGTTCTTC. This encodes CASRTGTNNGQFF. Filled out from reference TRBV5-1 and TRBJ2-1, the complete variable domain reads KAGVTQTPRYLIKTRGQQVTLSCSPISGHRSVSWYQQTPGQGLQFLFEYFSETQRNKGNFPGRFSGRQFSNSRSEMNVSTLELGDSALYLCASRTGTNNGQFFGPGTRLTVL.

Details on this clonotype: One end of the junction does not line up with germline, which may come from a read error. The rearrangement joins TRBV27 to TRBJ2-1; perhaps D is TRBD1 or TRBD2 (5 bases each). Germline V gives CDR1 MNHEY, CDR2 SMNVEV (reference sequence). This CDR3 is built from 12 residues. For the CDR3, the DNA is TGTGCCAGCAGTCGGGACGGCACTAGGAAGTCCTTC. It is translated as CASSRDGTRKSF.

This chain connects TRBV11-1 to TRBJ2-3; 7 nucleotides match TRBD1. From germline, CDR1 is SGHAT and CDR2 FQDESV (reference sequence). This CDR3 is built from 14 residues. Unmatched junction bases numbered 17, after V lost 5 bases and J lost 15 bases. The chain's CDR3 is CASSIVTGADMQYF. The DNA of the CDR3 is TGTGCCAGCAGCATAGTTACAGGGGCTGATATGCAATATTTT.

This clonotype was counted between two and nine times. The genes are TRBV5-1 and TRBJ2-7, with 9 bases lining up with TRBD1. Losses at the gene ends were 4 bases for V and 5 bases for J; bases not matched to a gene: 7. The CDR3 is made up of 14 amino acids. Germline V gene lookup returns CDR1 SGHRS and CDR2 YFSETQ. The CDR3 loop reads CASSRDRERDEQYF. The CDR3 DNA is TGCGCCAGCAGCCGGGACAGGGAACGAGACGAGCAGTACTTC.

In this sample, this clonotype turned up once. One end of the junction varies from germline; a read error may be responsible. V and J are TRBV12-3 or TRBV12-4 and TRBJ2-3, with D hard to call. CDR3 length equals 15 residues. This chain's CDR3 is CASNLLSLGTDTQYF. Written as DNA, the CDR3 is TGTGCCAGCAACCTTCTTAGCCTTGGCACTGATACGCAGTATTTT.

As regards this clonotype: A much larger clone differs from this one at a single base, so this may be a read error. J is TRBJ1-5 and V is TRBV4-1, with no clear D. This CDR3 spans 13 amino acids. Germline V gene sequence: CDR1 MGHRA, CDR2 YSYEKL. Trimming left V 5 bases short and J 5 bases short, with 10 bases between. Written as DNA, the CDR3 is TGCGCCAGCAGCTCTCGTAAGTATCAGCCCCAGCATTTT. This sequence encodes CASSSRKYQPQHF.

The genes are TRBV4-1 and TRBJ1-2; no definite D call. The V gene lost 10 bases and the J gene lost 0 bases, with 24 bases spanning the gap. CDR3 length: 17 residues. In germline, CDR1 is MGHRA, CDR2 YSYEKL. The CDR3 loop is CANSPEDGKVANYGYTF. CDR3 bases: TGCGCCAACAGTCCCGAGGACGGAAAAGTGGCTAACTATGGCTACACCTTC.

This clonotype was detected a few times. A read error may produce the germline difference seen at one junction end. The rearrangement uses TRBV11-2 and TRBJ1-5; no firm D call. The germline V gene has CDR1 SGHAT and CDR2 FQNNGV. The CDR3 consists of 15 residues. CDR3 residues: CASSLTGRGNQAQHF. Here the CDR3 DNA reads TGTGCCAGTAGCTTAACGGGCCGAGGCAATCAGGCCCAGCATTTT. The full variable domain, its missing parts supplied by reference TRBV11-2 and TRBJ1-5, is EAGVAQSPRYKIIEKRQSVAFWCNPISGHATLYWYQQILGQGPKLLIQFQNNGVVDDSQLPKDRFSAERLKGVDSTLKIQPAKLEDSAVYLCASSLTGRGNQAQHFGDGTRLSIL.

In regard to this clonotype: The junction departs from the called germline gene at one end, perhaps through a read error. The chain carries TRBV30 and TRBJ1-5; tentative D call: TRBD1 (6 bases). CDR1 GTSNPN and CDR2 SVGIG come from the germline V gene (reference sequence). The CDR3 length is 14 residues. The CDR3: CAWGPDSSNQPQQF. The CDR3, as DNA: TGTGCCTGGGGACCGGACAGTAGCAATCAGCCCCAGCAATTT.

Turning to this clonotype: Compared with germline, one end of the junction differs, possibly owing to a read error. The chain has TRBV20-1 and TRBJ2-1; D is unclear. This CDR3 spans 16 amino acids. Germline V gene lookup returns CDR1 DFQATT and CDR2 SNEGSKA (reference sequence). This CDR3 is CSARPPLVEVHNEPFF. DNA for the CDR3: TGCAGTGCTAGACCACCTCTAGTGGAAGTTCACAATGAGCCGTTCTTC.

Regarding this clonotype: One junction end does not reproduce the germline sequence, and a read error may be involved. The rearrangement links TRBV6-5 to TRBJ1-6; a possible D gene is TRBD1 (5 bases). Germline V gene lookup returns CDR1 MNHEY and CDR2 SVGAGI. The CDR3 runs to 14 residues. The CDR3 region is CASSYSREGSPFHF. DNA for the CDR3: TGTGCCAGCAGTTACAGCAGGGAGGGCTCACCCTTCCACTTT.

As for this clonotype: A much larger clonotype is one base distant, so this may be a read error. The gene calls are TRBV12-3 or TRBV12-4 and TRBJ2-3; weak D call: TRBD1 (6 bases). The length of the CDR3 is 14 residues. The V end lost 4 bases, the J end lost 4 bases, and 12 bases lay between the germline ends. CDR3 in DNA: TGTGCCAGCAGTTGGGGGCAGAACTCAGATACGCAGTATTTT. This translates into CASSWGQNSDTQYF.

This clonotype was seen only a few times. The V and J genes are TRBV5-8 and TRBJ2-4; weak D call: TRBD2 (5 bases). Per germline, CDR1 SGHTS and CDR2 YDEGEE. This CDR3 comprises 14 residues. V was shortened by 1 base and J by 5 bases, with 10 bases between the two germline ends. The CDR3 loop is CASSLSGLENIQYF. The CDR3 DNA is TGTGCCAGCAGCTTGTCGGGGTTGGAAAACATTCAGTACTTC.

CDR3 nucleotides: TGTGCCAGCAGATTACCCCTAGCTGGAGGGGGGAATGAGCAGTTCTTC. It translates to CASRLPLAGGGNEQFF. The rearrangement uses TRBV11-2 and TRBJ2-1; D may be TRBD1 or TRBD2 (6 bases each). The CDR3 loop spans 16 amino acids. Germline loops: CDR1 SGHAT, CDR2 FQNNGV. The V gene lost 6 bases and the J gene lost 7 bases, with 22 bases spanning the gap.

This chain links TRBV20-1 with TRBJ1-6; possibly TRBD1 for D (6 bases). Germline lookup yields CDR1 DFQATT and CDR2 SNEGSKA (reference sequence). The CDR3 has 14 residues. The V end was cut by 6 bases, the J end by 7 bases, with 16 bases between. The CDR3 sequence: CSASRDTRNSPLHF. The CDR3 DNA reads TGCAGTGCAAGTAGGGACACACGCAATTCACCCCTCCACTTT.

This clonotype was found many times. The genes are TRBV15 and TRBJ1-2; possible D gene TRBD1, 6 bases. The CDR3 contains 13 residues. Trimming took 0 bases from V and 5 from J, leaving 7 bases between them. The germline gives CDR1 LNHNV, CDR2 YYDKDF (reference sequence). The DNA for the CDR3 is TGTGCCACCAGCAGAGAAACAGGGTATGGCTACACCTTC. Protein: CATSRETGYGYTF.